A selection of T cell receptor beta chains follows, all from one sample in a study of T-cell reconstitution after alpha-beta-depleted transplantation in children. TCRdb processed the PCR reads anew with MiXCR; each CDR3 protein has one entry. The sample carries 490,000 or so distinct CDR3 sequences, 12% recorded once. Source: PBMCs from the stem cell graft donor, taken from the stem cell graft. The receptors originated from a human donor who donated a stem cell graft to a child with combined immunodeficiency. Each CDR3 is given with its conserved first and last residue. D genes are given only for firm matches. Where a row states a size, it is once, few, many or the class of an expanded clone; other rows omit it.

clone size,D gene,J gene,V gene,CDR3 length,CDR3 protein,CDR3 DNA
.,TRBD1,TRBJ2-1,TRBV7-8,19,CASSLRFPGQGYRGSEQFF,TGTGCCAGCAGCTTACGATTCCCGGGACAGGGTTATAGGGGGTCTGAGCAGTTCTTC
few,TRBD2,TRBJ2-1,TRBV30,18,CAWSIRTSGRAIGNEQFF,TGTGCCTGGAGCATCCGGACTAGCGGGAGGGCAATCGGGAATGAGCAGTTCTTC
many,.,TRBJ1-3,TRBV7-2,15,CASSQGERSGNTIYF,TGTGCCAGCAGCCAAGGAGAACGCTCTGGAAACACCATATATTTT
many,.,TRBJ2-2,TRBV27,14,CASSLRSDTGELFF,TGTGCCAGCAGTTTACGGTCGGACACCGGGGAGCTGTTTTTT
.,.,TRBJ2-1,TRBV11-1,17,CASSFLRKGAGGNEQFF,TGTGCCAGCAGCTTTCTACGTAAGGGGGCCGGGGGGAATGAGCAGTTCTTC
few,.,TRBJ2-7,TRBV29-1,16,CSVEIPFGRSSYEQYF,TGCAGCGTTGAGATCCCTTTTGGGAGGAGCTCCTACGAGCAGTACTTC
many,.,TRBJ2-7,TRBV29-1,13,CSVEGGAWYEQYF,TGCAGCGTTGAAGGGGGCGCTTGGTACGAGCAGTACTTC
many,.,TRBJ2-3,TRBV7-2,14,CATSLGGRTDTQYF,TGTGCCACCAGCTTGGGCGGTCGCACAGATACGCAGTATTTT
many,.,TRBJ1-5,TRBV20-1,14,CSAVTTHSNQPQHF,TGCAGTGCGGTTACGACTCATAGCAATCAGCCCCAGCATTTT
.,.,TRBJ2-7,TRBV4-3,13,CASSQEPNYEQYF,TGCGCCAGCAGCCAAGAGCCAAACTACGAGCAGTACTTC
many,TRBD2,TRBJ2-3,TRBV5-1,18,CASSFPTSGRARADTQYF,TGCGCCAGCAGCTTTCCGACTAGCGGGAGGGCCAGAGCAGATACGCAGTATTTT
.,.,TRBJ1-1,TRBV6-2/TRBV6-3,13,CASSDTGNTEAFF,TGTGCCAGCAGTGATACGGGGAACACTGAAGCTTTCTTT
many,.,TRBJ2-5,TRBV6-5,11,CASSYEETQYF,TGTGCCAGCAGTTACGAAGAGACCCAGTACTTC
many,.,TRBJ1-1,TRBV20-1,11,CSALMNTEAFF,TGCAGTGCGCTAATGAACACTGAAGCTTTCTTT
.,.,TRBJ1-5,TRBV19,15,CASSHLRQVNQPQHF,TGTGCCAGTAGTCATCTTAGACAGGTCAATCAGCCCCAGCATTTT
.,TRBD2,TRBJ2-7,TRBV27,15,CASSSPAIGGSEQYF,TGTGCCAGCAGTTCCCCGGCGATTGGCGGGAGCGAGCAGTACTTC
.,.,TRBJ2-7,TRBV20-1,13,CSARDDSPYEQYF,TGCAGTGCTAGAGATGACAGCCCCTACGAGCAGTACTTC
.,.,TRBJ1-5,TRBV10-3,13,CAAAGENNQPQHF,TGTGCCGCGGCCGGGGAGAACAATCAGCCCCAGCATTTT
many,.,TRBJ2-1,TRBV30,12,CAWSSQYNEQFF,TGTGCCTGGAGTTCACAGTACAATGAGCAGTTCTTC
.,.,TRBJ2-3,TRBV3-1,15,CASSSLALYTDTQYF,TGTGCCAGCAGTAGTCTAGCACTTTACACAGATACGCAGTATTTT
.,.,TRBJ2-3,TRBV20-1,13,CSAGGTSTDTQYF,TGCAGTGCCGGGGGTACTAGCACAGATACGCAGTATTTT
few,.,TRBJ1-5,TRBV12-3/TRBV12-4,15,CASSLLWGRDQPQHF,TGTGCCAGCAGTTTACTATGGGGAAGGGATCAGCCCCAGCATTTT
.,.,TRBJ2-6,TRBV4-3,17,CASSQERGLSGANVLTF,TGCGCCAGCAGCCAAGAGAGAGGGCTCTCTGGGGCCAACGTCCTGACTTTC
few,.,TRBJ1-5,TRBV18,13,CASSHVTSQPQHF,TGTGCCAGCTCACACGTGACTTCCCAGCCCCAGCATTTT
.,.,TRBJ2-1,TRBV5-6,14,CASSSLTGRVEQFF,TGTGCCAGCAGCTCCCTGACAGGACGGGTCGAGCAGTTCTTC
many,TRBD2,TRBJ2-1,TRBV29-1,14,CSVESGGADSEQFF,TGCAGCGTTGAGTCGGGGGGGGCCGACAGTGAGCAGTTCTTC
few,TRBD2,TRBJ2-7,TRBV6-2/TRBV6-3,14,CASSYSLAGDEQYF,TGTGCCAGCAGTTACTCTCTAGCGGGAGACGAGCAGTACTTC
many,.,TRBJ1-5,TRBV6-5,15,CASSYVRNSNQPQHF,TGTGCCAGCAGTTACGTGCGGAATAGCAATCAGCCCCAGCATTTT
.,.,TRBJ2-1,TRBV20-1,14,CSARVEGIHNEQFF,TGCAGTGCTAGAGTGGAGGGAATCCACAATGAGCAGTTCTTC
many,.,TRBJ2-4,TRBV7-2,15,CASSSSARSENIQYF,TGTGCCAGCAGCTCCTCCGCCAGGTCGGAAAACATTCAGTACTTC
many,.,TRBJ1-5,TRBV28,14,CASSPTGYYQPQHF,TGTGCCAGCAGTCCTACAGGGTATTATCAGCCCCAGCATTTT
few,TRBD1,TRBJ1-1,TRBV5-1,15,CASSVSRTGTTEAFF,TGCGCCAGCAGCGTATCACGGACAGGGACCACTGAAGCTTTCTTT
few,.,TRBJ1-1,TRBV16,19,CASSQGIYKAGEENTEAFF,TGTGCCAGCAGCCAGGGGATATACAAGGCGGGGGAAGAGAACACTGAAGCTTTCTTT
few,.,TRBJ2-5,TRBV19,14,CASKTGFLGETQYF,TGTGCCAGTAAAACAGGGTTCTTAGGAGAGACCCAGTACTTC
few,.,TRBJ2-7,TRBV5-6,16,CASTSASIRLTYEQYF,TGTGCCAGCACCTCGGCAAGCATCAGACTCACCTACGAGCAGTACTTC
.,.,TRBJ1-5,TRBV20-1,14,CSARNPGGSQPQHF,TGCAGTGCTAGAAATCCGGGGGGCAGTCAGCCCCAGCATTTT
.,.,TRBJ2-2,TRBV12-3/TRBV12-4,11,CASSPAADLFF,TGTGCCAGCAGCCCCGCTGCGGACCTGTTTTTT
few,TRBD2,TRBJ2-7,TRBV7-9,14,CASSLTSGVGEQYF,TGTGCCAGCAGCTTAACTAGCGGGGTAGGTGAGCAGTACTTC
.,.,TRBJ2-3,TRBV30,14,CAWRRLGPTDTQYF,TGTGCCTGGAGAAGGCTAGGCCCCACAGATACGCAGTATTTT
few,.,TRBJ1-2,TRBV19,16,CASSTPEGGGDYGYTF,TGTGCCAGTAGTACCCCAGAAGGAGGGGGGGACTATGGCTACACCTTC
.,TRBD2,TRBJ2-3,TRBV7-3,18,CASSLTFQRGIITDTQYF,TGTGCCAGCAGCTTAACGTTCCAGCGGGGGATAATAACAGATACGCAGTATTTT
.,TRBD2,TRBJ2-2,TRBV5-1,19,CASRSSGSVSPRDTGELFF,TGCGCCAGCAGATCGAGCGGGAGCGTAAGTCCTCGGGACACCGGGGAGCTGTTTTTT
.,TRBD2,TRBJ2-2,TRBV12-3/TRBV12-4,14,CASLAAGVTGELFF,TGTGCCAGTCTTGCTGCGGGGGTCACCGGGGAGCTGTTTTTT
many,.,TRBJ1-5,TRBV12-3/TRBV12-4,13,CASSLGQWQPQHF,TGTGCCAGCAGTTTAGGGCAGTGGCAGCCCCAGCATTTT
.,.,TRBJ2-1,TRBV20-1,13,CSASDSGRDEQFF,TGCAGTGCTTCCGACAGTGGGCGGGATGAGCAGTTCTTC
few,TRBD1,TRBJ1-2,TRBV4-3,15,CASSQALQGDYGYTF,TGCGCCAGCAGCCAAGCCTTACAGGGGGACTATGGCTACACCTTC
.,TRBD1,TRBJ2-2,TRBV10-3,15,CAINPGQGNDGELFF,TGTGCCATCAACCCGGGACAGGGGAATGACGGGGAGCTGTTTTTT
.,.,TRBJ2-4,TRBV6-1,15,CASSITRLAKNIQYF,TGTGCCAGCAGTATTACTAGACTAGCCAAAAACATTCAGTACTTC